These 3 T cell receptor beta chains share one sample of origin, sequenced in a study of blood T cell repertoires in COVID-19 (dated by TCRdb to 2018 to 2021). Library prep was done by the immunoSEQ multiplex PCR assay. TCRdb re-hosts the immuneACCESS table, in-frame sequences only. Its copies lack some clones; in the studies checked, an unresolved V gene accounts for under half of them, and the cause for the rest is not known. In all, the sample holds 150,000 or so clones, and about four fifths of those were seen once. Jointly, the top ten make up over 12% of the sample. Sequenced sample: peripheral blood. The receptors originated from a human donor with acute or convalescent COVID-19. The donor label of this sample is uncertain.

This clone was seen only once. The chain carries TRBV18 and TRBJ2-1; 11 bases map to TRBD2. The germline V gene has CDR1 KGHSH and CDR2 LQKENI. This CDR3 comprises 20 residues. V lost 3 bases, J lost 1 base, and 14 bases stayed unmatched. In DNA form, the CDR3 reads TGTGCCAGCTCACCTAATAGCGGGGGGGAAAGACGGAGGTCCTACAATGAGCAGTTCTTC. Protein sequence: CASSPNSGGERRRSYNEQFF.

The chain recombines TRBV19 with TRBJ2-2, with D unclear. Trimming removed 7 bases at V and 1 base at J, with 4 bases between. CDR3 length: 12 residues. Germline V gene data show CDR1 as LNHDA and CDR2 as SQIVND (reference sequence). The CDR3 protein is CASTLNTGELFF. CDR3 in DNA: TGTGCCAGTACCCTGAACACCGGGGAGCTGTTTTTT.

This clone was counted a single time. This rearrangement joins TRBV2 to TRBJ2-1, with TRBD2 matching 13 bases. The CDR3 consists of 14 residues. V lost 6 bases and J lost 5; bases outside the gene matches: 1. Germline CDR1 SNHLY, CDR2 FYNNEI. This CDR3 is CASSTSGGDNEQFF. Here the CDR3 DNA reads TGTGCCAGCAGCACTAGCGGGGGGGACAATGAGCAGTTCTTC.